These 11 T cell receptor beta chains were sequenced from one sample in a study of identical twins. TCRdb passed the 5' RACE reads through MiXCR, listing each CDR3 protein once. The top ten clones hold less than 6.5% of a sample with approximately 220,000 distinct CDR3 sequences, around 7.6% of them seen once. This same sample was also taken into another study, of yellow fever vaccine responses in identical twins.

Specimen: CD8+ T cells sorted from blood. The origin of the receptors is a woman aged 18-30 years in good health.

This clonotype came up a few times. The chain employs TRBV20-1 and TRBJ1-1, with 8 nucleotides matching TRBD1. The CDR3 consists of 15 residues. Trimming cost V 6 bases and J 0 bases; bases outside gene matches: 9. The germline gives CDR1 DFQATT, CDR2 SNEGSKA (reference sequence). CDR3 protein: CSAIRGRTMNTEAFF. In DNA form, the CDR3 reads TGCAGTGCCATCAGGGGGCGAACTATGAACACTGAAGCTTTCTTT.

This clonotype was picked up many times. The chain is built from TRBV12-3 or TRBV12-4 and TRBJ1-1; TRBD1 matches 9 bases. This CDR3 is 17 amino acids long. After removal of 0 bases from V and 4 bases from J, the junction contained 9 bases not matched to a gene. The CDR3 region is CASSLAGTGTVSTEAFF. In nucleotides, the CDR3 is TGTGCCAGCAGTTTAGCCGGGACAGGGACAGTCAGCACTGAAGCTTTCTTT.

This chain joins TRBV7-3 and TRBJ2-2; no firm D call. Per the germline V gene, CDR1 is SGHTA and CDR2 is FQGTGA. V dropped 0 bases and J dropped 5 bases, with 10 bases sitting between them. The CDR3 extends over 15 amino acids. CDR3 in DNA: TGTGCCAGCAGCTTAACGGTCCGAGCTACCGGGGAGCTGTTTTTT. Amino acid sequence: CASSLTVRATGELFF. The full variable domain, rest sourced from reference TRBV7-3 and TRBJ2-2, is GAGVSQTPSNKVTEKGKYVELRCDPISGHTALYWYRQSLGQGPEFLIYFQGTGAADDSGLPNDRFFAVRPEGSVSTLKIQRTERGDSAVYLCASSLTVRATGELFFGEGSRLTVL.

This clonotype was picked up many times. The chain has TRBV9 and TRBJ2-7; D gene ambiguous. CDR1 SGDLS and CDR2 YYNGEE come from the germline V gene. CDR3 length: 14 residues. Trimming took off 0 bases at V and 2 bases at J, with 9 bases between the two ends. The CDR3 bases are TGTGCCAGCAGCGTAGCCCCAGATCCCTACGAGCAGTACTTC. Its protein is CASSVAPDPYEQYF. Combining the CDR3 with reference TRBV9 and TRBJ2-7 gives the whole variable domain DSGVTQTPKHLITATGQRVTLRCSPRSGDLSVYWYQQSLDQGLQFLIQYYNGEERAKGNILERFSAQQFPDLHSELNLSSLELGDSALYFCASSVAPDPYEQYFGPGTRLTVT.

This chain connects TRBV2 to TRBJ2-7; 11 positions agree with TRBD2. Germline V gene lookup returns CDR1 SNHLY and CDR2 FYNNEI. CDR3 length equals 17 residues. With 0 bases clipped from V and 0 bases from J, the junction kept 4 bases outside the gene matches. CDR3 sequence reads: CASSEAPGLAGSYEQYF. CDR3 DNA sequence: TGTGCCAGCAGTGAAGCCCCTGGACTAGCGGGCTCCTACGAGCAGTACTTC. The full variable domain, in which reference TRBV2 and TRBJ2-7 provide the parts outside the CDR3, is EPEVTQTPSHQVTQMGQEVILRCVPISNHLYFYWYRQILGQKVEFLVSFYNNEISEKSEIFDDQFSVERPDGSNFTLKIRSTKLEDSAMYFCASSEAPGLAGSYEQYFGPGTRLTVT.

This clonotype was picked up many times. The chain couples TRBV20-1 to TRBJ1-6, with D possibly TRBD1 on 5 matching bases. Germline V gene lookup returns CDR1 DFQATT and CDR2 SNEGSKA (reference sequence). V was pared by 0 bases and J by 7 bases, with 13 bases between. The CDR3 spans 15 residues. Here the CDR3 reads CSARDLTGGNSPLHF. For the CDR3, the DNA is TGCAGTGCTAGAGATTTAACAGGCGGAAATTCACCCCTCCACTTT.

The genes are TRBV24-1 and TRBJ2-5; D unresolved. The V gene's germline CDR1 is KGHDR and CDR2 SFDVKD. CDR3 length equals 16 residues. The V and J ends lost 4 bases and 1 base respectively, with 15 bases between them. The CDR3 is CATSEGAIRPQETQYF. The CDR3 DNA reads TGTGCCACCAGTGAAGGTGCGATTCGCCCCCAAGAGACCCAGTACTTC.

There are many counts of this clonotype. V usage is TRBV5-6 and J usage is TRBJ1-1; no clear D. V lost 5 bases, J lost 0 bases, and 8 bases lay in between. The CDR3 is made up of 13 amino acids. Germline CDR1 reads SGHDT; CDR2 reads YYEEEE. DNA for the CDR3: TGTGCCAGCAGGGGTACTATGAACACTGAAGCTTTCTTT. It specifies CASRGTMNTEAFF.

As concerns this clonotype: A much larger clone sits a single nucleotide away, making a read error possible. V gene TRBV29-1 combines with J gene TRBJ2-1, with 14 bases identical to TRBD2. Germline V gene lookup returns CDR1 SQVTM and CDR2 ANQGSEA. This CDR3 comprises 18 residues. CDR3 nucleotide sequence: TGCAACGTTGAAGGACTAGCGGGGGGCACGAGCTCCTACAATGAGCAGTTCTTC. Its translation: CNVEGLAGGTSSYNEQFF.

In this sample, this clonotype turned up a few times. This chain's CDR3 is CASSLGGQGSYEQYF. The CDR3, as DNA: TGTGCCAGCAGTTTAGGGGGACAGGGTTCCTACGAGCAGTACTTC. The gene calls are TRBV28 and TRBJ2-7; 9 bases match TRBD1. CDR1 is MDHEN and CDR2 is SYDVKM in the germline V gene. With V trimmed by 2 bases and J by 1 base, 3 bases remained unmatched. This CDR3 is 15 amino acids long.

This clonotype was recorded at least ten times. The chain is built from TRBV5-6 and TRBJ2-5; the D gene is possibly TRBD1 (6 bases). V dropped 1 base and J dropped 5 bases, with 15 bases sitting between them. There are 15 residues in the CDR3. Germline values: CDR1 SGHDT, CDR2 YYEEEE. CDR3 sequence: CASSLSVNREETQYF. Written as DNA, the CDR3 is TGTGCCAGCAGCTTGAGCGTCAACAGGGAGGAGACCCAGTACTTC.